This TCR beta chain stems from a study of post-analysis software for immune sequencing data. Findings and limits, study-wide: Controls showed significantly higher normalized Chao1 diversity than did multiple sclerosis patients. Co-batched samples clustered tightly together by F measure.

The TCR beta cDNA libraries contained unique molecular identifiers. The authors obtained about 520,000 cDNA molecules from approximately 0.95 to 9.8 million T cells. Via MiXCR, TCRdb re-called the PCR reads, giving one row per CDR3 protein. Altogether about 460,000 distinct CDR3 sequences are present, under 55% being singletons, with the ten largest covering about 12%. As regards this clonotype: The antigen remains undetermined.

The sequence derives from a girl between 10 and 17 years old with multiple sclerosis. Sample: blood.

The CDR3 DNA reads as TGCGCCAGCAGCCCGCGACAGGACCAGATCTACGAGCAGTACTTC. Translated, it gives CASSPRQDQIYEQYF. The chain combines TRBV4-1 with TRBJ2-7; D may be TRBD1 (6 bases). The germline V and J ends were trimmed by 4 bases and 3 bases, with 16 bases remaining between them. Per the germline V gene, CDR1 is MGHRA and CDR2 is YSYEKL. This CDR3 has 15 amino acids.